These 24 T cell receptor beta chains came from one sample sequenced in a study of monozygotic twins with cystic fibrosis. Only in-frame clones appear in the TCRdb table, and some are missing; sequencing was by immunoSEQ multiplex PCR. The repertoire holds about 35,000 clones, with around 65% as singletons. The sequenced sample consisted of blood. The receptors shown here come from a girl aged 5-17 years with cystic fibrosis.

The chain links TRBV30 to TRBJ2-1; D not certain. The germline gives CDR1 GTSNPN, CDR2 SVGIG (reference sequence). This CDR3 contains 12 residues. V was cut by 4 bases and J by 8 bases, with 12 bases left in between. The CDR3 sequence is CAWTLVGYEQFF. CDR3 nucleotides: TGTGCCTGGACCCTTGTAGGGTATGAGCAGTTCTTC.

J is TRBJ1-1 and V is TRBV5-1, with 9 bases lining up with TRBD1. CDR1 and CDR2 (germline): SGHRS, YFSETQ. After removal of 3 bases from V and 6 bases from J, the junction contained 9 bases not matched to a gene. This CDR3 is built from 15 residues. DNA of the CDR3: TGCGCCAGCAGCTCCCCCGGGACAGGGTCCGCTGAAGCTTTCTTT. The encoded protein is CASSSPGTGSAEAFF. The full variable domain, rest sourced from reference TRBV5-1 and TRBJ1-1, is KAGVTQTPRYLIKTRGQQVTLSCSPISGHRSVSWYQQTPGQGLQFLFEYFSETQRNKGNFPGRFSGRQFSNSRSEMNVSTLELGDSALYLCASSSPGTGSAEAFFGQGTRLTVV.

The gene calls are TRBV20-1 and TRBJ2-7; no reliable D call. The CDR3 is 11 amino acids. Germline values: CDR1 DFQATT, CDR2 SNEGSKA (reference sequence). Trimming removed 6 bases at V and 3 bases at J, with 9 bases between. The CDR3 loop reads CSARPVYEQYF. As DNA, the CDR3 is TGCAGTGCCCGCCCCGTCTACGAGCAGTACTTC.

CDR3 DNA: TGTGCCAGCTCAGGGTTTGAGCAGTTCTTC. It codes for CASSGFEQFF. The chain couples TRBV18 to TRBJ2-1, with D uncertain. The CDR3 is made up of 10 amino acids. Germline CDR1 reads KGHSH; CDR2 reads LQKENI. With 5 bases removed from V and 9 bases from J, the gap between germline ends came to 5 bases.

The chain has TRBV14 and TRBJ1-1; 7 nucleotides agree with TRBD1. The junction had 6 bases not matched to a gene; V was cut back by 3 bases and J by 2 bases. The CDR3 has 15 amino acids. Germline values: CDR1 SGHDN, CDR2 FVKESK. This CDR3 reads CASSQRDRANTEAFF. In nucleotides, the CDR3 is TGTGCCAGCAGCCAGCGGGACAGAGCCAACACTGAAGCTTTCTTT.

This clone was picked up a small number of times. The chain is built from TRBV18 and TRBJ2-7, with 10 bases lining up with TRBD1. This CDR3 comprises 15 residues. Losses at the gene ends were 6 bases for V and 5 bases for J; bases not matched to a gene: 10. The germline gives CDR1 KGHSH, CDR2 LQKENI. The CDR3 here is CASSQPGQGSHEQYF. CDR3 DNA sequence: TGTGCCAGCTCTCAACCGGGACAGGGGTCTCACGAGCAGTACTTC.

This clone has just a few counts. The rearrangement links TRBV11-2 to TRBJ2-1; D is unclear. Germline V CDR1 and CDR2: SGHAT, FQNNGV. The CDR3 totals 12 residues. The germline V and J ends were trimmed by 2 bases and 6 bases, with 5 bases remaining between them. The CDR3 coding sequence is TGTGCCAGCAGCTTACCGGTCAATGAGCAGTTCTTC. Its protein product is CASSLPVNEQFF.

The chain recombines TRBV4-3 with TRBJ2-7; 8 bases are a match to TRBD2. In germline, CDR1 is LGHNA, CDR2 YSLEER. The CDR3 has 15 residues. The V gene end was trimmed by 1 base and the J gene end by 5 bases; junction bases not matched to a gene: 7. In nucleotides, the CDR3 is TGCGCCAGCAGCCAAGCCGAGCGGGAGATAAACGAGCAGTACTTC. It is translated as CASSQAEREINEQYF.

This clone was observed a single time. The chain joins TRBV29-1 to TRBJ1-1; a possible D gene is TRBD1 (5 bases). The germline V and J ends were trimmed by 7 bases and 0 bases, with 21 bases remaining between them. The CDR3 is 16 residues long. Germline V gene lookup returns CDR1 SQVTM and CDR2 ANQGSEA. CDR3 sequence: CSAVPRGRAMNTEAFF. DNA of the CDR3: TGCAGCGCCGTCCCGCGGGGCAGAGCCATGAACACTGAAGCTTTCTTT.

The V gene is TRBV9, the J gene TRBJ2-7; 8 bases line up with TRBD2. With 0 bases clipped from V and 2 bases from J, the junction kept 10 bases outside the gene matches. This CDR3 has 17 residues. Germline V gene data show CDR1 as SGDLS and CDR2 as YYNGEE. Here the CDR3 DNA reads TGTGCCAGCAGCGTAGGAGTTAGCGGGAAGTTTGCCTACGAGCAGTACTTC. Its translation: CASSVGVSGKFAYEQYF.

The gene calls are TRBV11-2 and TRBJ1-3; D ambiguous. The CDR3 has 17 amino acids. The germline CDR1 and CDR2 sequences are SGHAT and FQNNGV. V lost 7 bases and J 1 base, leaving 20 bases between the germline ends. CDR3 nucleotide sequence: TGTGCCAGCACCAACCCCCCCAGGCTTCTTTCTGGAAACACCATATATTTT. Protein product: CASTNPPRLLSGNTIYF.

The chain couples TRBV11-2 to TRBJ2-7; the D gene is possibly TRBD2 (6 bases). Trimming stripped 4 bases from V and 2 bases from J, with 12 bases between. The V gene's germline CDR1 is SGHAT and CDR2 FQNNGV. This CDR3 has 14 amino acids. The CDR3 coding sequence is TGTGCCAGCAGCTGGTGGGACTTACCCTACGAGCAGTACTTC. Translation gives CASSWWDLPYEQYF.

The CDR3 bases are TGTGCCAGCAGCTTAGTGACGGGAGGGCCGTACGAGCAGTACTTC. It codes for CASSLVTGGPYEQYF. The gene calls are TRBV7-2 and TRBJ2-7, with TRBD2 identical over 8 bases. V lost 1 base, J lost 4 bases, and 6 bases stayed unmatched. This CDR3 spans 15 amino acids. CDR1 is SGHTA, CDR2 FQGNSA, per germline.

The table lists this clone with a few counts. The rearrangement links TRBV30 to TRBJ1-1; D not certain. Germline CDR1 is GTSNPN and CDR2 is SVGIG (reference sequence). V shed 7 bases and J shed 4 bases, with 10 bases lying between them. This CDR3 contains 11 residues. Here the CDR3 DNA reads TGTGCCTTCGCAGGTGGCACTGAAGCTTTCTTT. It specifies CAFAGGTEAFF.

The gene calls are TRBV5-4 and TRBJ2-3, with D possibly TRBD1 on 5 matching bases. Germline CDR1 is SGHNT and CDR2 is YYREEE (reference sequence). V was shortened by 0 bases and J by 4 bases, with 18 bases between the two germline ends. This CDR3 region has 17 residues. The CDR3: CASSLGLAGIRSDTQYF. CDR3 DNA sequence: TGTGCCAGCAGCTTGGGATTGGCAGGGATTAGATCAGATACGCAGTATTTT. The full variable domain, its missing parts supplied by reference TRBV5-4 and TRBJ2-3, is ETGVTQSPTHLIKTRGQQVTLRCSSQSGHNTVSWYQQALGQGPQFIFQYYREEENGRGNFPPRFSGLQFPNYSSELNVNALELDDSALYLCASSLGLAGIRSDTQYFGPGTRLTVL.

The CDR3 DNA follows: TGTGCCAGCAGTTTGGGACAGGGACACAATTTAGCCTACGAGCAGTACTTC. Translating gives CASSLGQGHNLAYEQYF. The chain has TRBV28 and TRBJ2-7; 9 bases map to TRBD1. Germline trimming cut 3 bases from V and 2 bases from J; bases unmatched to any gene: 11. The CDR3 extends over 17 amino acids. In germline, CDR1 is MDHEN, CDR2 SYDVKM. Based on the CDR3 plus reference TRBV28 and TRBJ2-7, the full variable domain is DVKVTQSSRYLVKRTGEKVFLECVQDMDHENMFWYRQDPGLGLRLIYFSYDVKMKEKGDIPEGYSVSREKKERFSLILESASTNQTSMYLCASSLGQGHNLAYEQYFGPGTRLTVT.

The chain is built from TRBV19 and TRBJ2-1, with 8 bases lining up with TRBD1. V was pared by 5 bases and J by 5 bases, with 8 bases of the junction left unmatched. The CDR3 sequence is 15 residues long. Germline CDR1 is LNHDA and CDR2 is SQIVND (reference sequence). The CDR3 nucleotides read TGTGCCAGTAGTCTCTGGACAGGGTCCAACAATGAGCAGTTCTTC. It yields the protein CASSLWTGSNNEQFF.

The chain uses TRBV9 and TRBJ2-1; D may be TRBD1 or TRBD2 (6 bases each). V was shortened by 4 bases and J by 13 bases, with 12 bases between the two germline ends. Germline V gene lookup returns CDR1 SGDLS and CDR2 YYNGEE. There are 11 residues in the CDR3. This CDR3 reads CASSTGAAQFF. The DNA for the CDR3 is TGTGCCAGCAGCACGGGGGCTGCCCAGTTCTTC.

This clone has a single count. The chain recombines TRBV5-1 with TRBJ2-1; D uncertain. CDR1 is SGHRS, CDR2 YFSETQ, per germline. Trimming took off 1 base at V and 5 bases at J, with 10 bases between the two ends. CDR3 size: 14 residues. CDR3: CASSLFLENNEQFF. In DNA form, the CDR3 reads TGCGCCAGCAGCTTGTTTCTCGAGAACAATGAGCAGTTCTTC. Based on the CDR3 plus reference TRBV5-1 and TRBJ2-1, the full variable domain is KAGVTQTPRYLIKTRGQQVTLSCSPISGHRSVSWYQQTPGQGLQFLFEYFSETQRNKGNFPGRFSGRQFSNSRSEMNVSTLELGDSALYLCASSLFLENNEQFFGPGTRLTVL.

V gene TRBV4-3 combines with J gene TRBJ1-3; no clear D gene. The CDR3 covers 18 residues. Deletions cut 2 bases from V and 4 bases from J, with 21 bases between. The germline gives CDR1 LGHNA, CDR2 YSLEER. The CDR3 is CASSQQIVAPGGGNTIYF. The CDR3 coding sequence is TGCGCCAGCAGCCAACAAATCGTGGCGCCGGGAGGAGGAAACACCATATATTTT.

The chain is built from TRBV5-1 and TRBJ2-1; 9 bases are shared with TRBD2. After removal of 4 bases from V and 2 bases from J, the junction contained 13 bases not matched to a gene. The CDR3 has 18 amino acids. The V gene's germline CDR1 is SGHRS and CDR2 YFSETQ. CDR3: CASSTITSGQLTYNEQFF. In DNA form, the CDR3 reads TGCGCCAGCAGCACAATCACTAGCGGGCAGCTTACCTACAATGAGCAGTTCTTC. Full variable domain (remainder filled in from reference TRBV5-1 and TRBJ2-1): KAGVTQTPRYLIKTRGQQVTLSCSPISGHRSVSWYQQTPGQGLQFLFEYFSETQRNKGNFPGRFSGRQFSNSRSEMNVSTLELGDSALYLCASSTITSGQLTYNEQFFGPGTRLTVL.

V usage is TRBV7-9 and J usage is TRBJ1-4; D gene ambiguous. The CDR3 runs to 14 residues. The V and J ends lost 5 bases and 7 bases respectively, with 14 bases between them. CDR1 is SEHNR and CDR2 is FQNEAQ in the germline V gene (reference sequence). The CDR3 DNA sequence: TGTGCCAGCAGCCTATATGGAAGGGTTGAAAAACTGTTTTTT. Translation gives CASSLYGRVEKLFF.

The rearrangement joins TRBV12-5 to TRBJ1-2; 10 bases are shared with TRBD1. CDR3 length equals 14 residues. Germline V gene data show CDR1 as LGHNT and CDR2 as FRNRAP. V shed 6 bases and J 6 bases; nucleotides not matched to a gene: 7. The CDR3 DNA follows: TGTGCTAGTGGCCAGACAGGGGGCTTTGATGGCTACACCTTC. Translated, it gives CASGQTGGFDGYTF.

The chain joins TRBV4-3 to TRBJ2-7; TRBD1 aligns across 9 bases. CDR1 LGHNA and CDR2 YSLEER come from the germline V gene. The CDR3 runs to 15 residues. The ends lost 1 base at V and 2 bases at J; junction bases unmatched: 3. CDR3: CASSQGRQGAYEQYF. CDR3 DNA: TGCGCCAGCAGCCAAGGTCGACAGGGGGCCTACGAGCAGTACTTC.